Following are 9 T cell receptor beta chains from one sample sequenced in a study of cytomegalovirus exposure and HLA in healthy donors. Both 60 Vbeta primers and 13 Jbeta primers went into the PCR. This table comes from immunoSEQ multiplex PCR, and its TCRdb copy is limited to in-frame clones, with some not included. The sample records 150,000 or so clones, over 65% being singletons. Source material: PBMCs. The origin of the receptors is a middle-aged man in good health and CMV-seropositive.

This clone was found once. The chain uses TRBV18 and TRBJ1-2; D perhaps matches TRBD1 (5 bases). Per the germline V gene, CDR1 is KGHSH and CDR2 is LQKENI. The CDR3 is 15 amino acids. V shed 4 bases and J shed 6 bases, with 18 bases lying between them. CDR3 amino acids: CASSRGLGSQDGYTF. CDR3 sequence (DNA): TGTGCCAGCTCACGGGGTCTGGGTTCACAGGATGGCTACACCTTC.

This sequence joins TRBV28 and TRBJ2-5; TRBD2 is a possible D gene (6 bases). The germline CDR1 and CDR2 sequences are MDHEN and SYDVKM. This CDR3 spans 12 amino acids. V was pared by 8 bases and J by 14 bases, with 21 bases between. Written as DNA, the CDR3 is TGTGCCAGCTCTCGGTCGGAGGGCCTCACCTACTTC. Amino acid sequence: CASSRSEGLTYF.

The chain is built from TRBV29-1 and TRBJ1-5; D possibly corresponds to TRBD1 (5 bases). The germline CDR1 and CDR2 sequences are SQVTM and ANQGSEA. V was pared by 4 bases and J by 7 bases, with 5 bases between. This CDR3 region has 10 residues. The DNA for the CDR3 is TGCAGCGTTGGACAGCAGCCCCAGCATTTT. It codes for CSVGQQPQHF.

V is TRBV4-3 and J is TRBJ2-1; 9 bases are shared with TRBD2. Germline assignment: CDR1 LGHNA and CDR2 YSLEER. This CDR3 comprises 16 residues. V trimming: 4 bases; J trimming: 8 bases; junction bases outside the gene matches: 12. CDR3 sequence reads: CASSLQAGLAPHEQFF. CDR3 sequence (DNA): TGCGCCAGCAGCCTTCAGGCGGGACTAGCCCCCCATGAGCAGTTCTTC.

V gene TRBV9 combines with J gene TRBJ2-1; tentatively, D is TRBD2 (6 bases). Germline CDR1 SGDLS, CDR2 YYNGEE. V gave up 5 bases and J gave up 4 bases, with 19 bases separating them. The CDR3 runs to 16 residues. The CDR3 DNA follows: TGTGCCAGCAGTCTTGGCTCTAGCGTAGATTACAATGAGCAGTTCTTC. It specifies CASSLGSSVDYNEQFF.

The chain combines TRBV28 with TRBJ2-7, with 9 bases that match TRBD2. After removal of 5 bases from V and 6 bases from J, the junction contained 11 bases not matched to a gene. The CDR3 sequence is 15 residues long. CDR1 and CDR2 (germline): MDHEN, SYDVKM. The CDR3 protein is CASSSSGSLLLEQYF. As DNA, the CDR3 is TGTGCCAGCAGTAGTAGCGGGAGTCTTTTGCTCGAGCAGTACTTC.

This clone came up a few times. The rearrangement links TRBV27 to TRBJ1-1; 8 positions match TRBD1. CDR3 length equals 15 residues. Germline V CDR1 and CDR2: MNHEY, SMNVEV (reference sequence). V lost 7 bases, J lost 5 bases, and 12 bases stayed unmatched. CDR3 region: CASNTDRAGGTEAFF. The DNA of the CDR3 is TGTGCCAGCAACACGGACAGGGCCGGGGGGACTGAAGCTTTCTTT.

This chain links TRBV2 with TRBJ2-1; possibly TRBD1 for D (6 bases). The germline gives CDR1 SNHLY, CDR2 FYNNEI. V lost 6 bases to trimming and J lost 5 bases, with 14 bases between them. This CDR3 contains 14 residues. The CDR3 bases are TGTGCCAGCAGGGGGGCGTCGTCACACAATGAGCAGTTCTTC. Amino acid sequence: CASRGASSHNEQFF.

CDR3 in DNA: TGTGCCACCGGACAGGGCCCCTCTGGAAACACCATATATTTT. This gives the protein CATGQGPSGNTIYF. This chain links TRBV7-9 with TRBJ1-3; TRBD1 agrees at 8 bases. V dropped 10 bases and J dropped 0; count of bases not matched to a gene: 5. The CDR3 extends over 14 amino acids. Germline lookup yields CDR1 SEHNR and CDR2 FQNEAQ (reference sequence).